The 5 T cell receptor beta chains below were found in one sample sequenced in a study of T cell changes during pregnancy in multiple sclerosis. Sequencing was performed with immunoSEQ multiplex PCR; in TCRdb, only in-frame clones are kept and a portion is missing. The repertoire has over 65,000 clones, about 95% of them found once; the top ten carry 0.58%. The sample was peripheral blood, taken in the third trimester of pregnancy. The receptors derive from a female donor with multiple sclerosis, enrolled in a pregnancy study.

The J gene is TRBJ1-1, the V gene TRBV4-3; tentative D call: TRBD1 (6 bases). Germline V gene sequence: CDR1 LGHNA, CDR2 YSLEER. The CDR3 extends over 14 amino acids. V lost 0 bases and J lost 5, with 10 bases in between. The CDR3 reads CASSQDPGVTEAFF. In DNA, the CDR3 is TGCGCCAGCAGCCAAGATCCAGGGGTAACTGAAGCTTTCTTT.

The chain is built from TRBV19 and TRBJ1-5, with D uncertain. V dropped 3 bases and J dropped 2 bases, with 11 bases sitting between them. The germline V gene has CDR1 LNHDA and CDR2 SQIVND (reference sequence). The CDR3 sequence is 15 residues long. CDR3 sequence (DNA): TGTGCCAGTAGTATGCCCCTATCTGGCAATCAGCCCCAGCATTTT. This gives the protein CASSMPLSGNQPQHF.

This clone was counted a single time. The V gene is TRBV7-3, the J gene TRBJ2-1, with 7 positions matching TRBD1. The CDR3 is 15 residues long. J was trimmed by 2 bases and V by 5 bases; bases with no gene match: 6. Germline lookup yields CDR1 SGHTA and CDR2 FQGTGA. The CDR3 reads CASSRTGPAYNEQFF. CDR3 DNA: TGTGCCAGCAGCCGGACAGGTCCGGCCTACAATGAGCAGTTCTTC.

This rearrangement joins TRBV6-4 to TRBJ1-4; 8 bases fit TRBD1. Germline CDR1 reads MRHNA; CDR2 reads SNTAGT. This CDR3 spans 14 amino acids. The V gene end was trimmed by 5 bases and the J gene end by 5 bases; junction bases not matched to a gene: 4. The CDR3 bases are TGTGCCAGCAGTTCCGGGACAGGAAATGAAAAACTGTTTTTT. Translating it yields CASSSGTGNEKLFF.

This chain uses TRBV12-5 with TRBJ1-1, with TRBD1 as a possible D gene (5 bases). The CDR3 totals 17 residues. V was pared by 5 bases and J by 0 bases, with 19 bases between. Germline V gene sequence: CDR1 LGHNT, CDR2 FRNRAP. CDR3 in amino acids: CASGPRIGGGLNTEAFF. In DNA, the CDR3 is TGTGCTAGTGGTCCCCGGATTGGTGGGGGGTTGAACACTGAAGCTTTCTTT.